What follows are 5 T cell receptor beta chains derived from one specimen sequenced in a study of prognosis after radiotherapy for stage I lung cancer. Amplification of TCR beta CDR3 from genomic DNA used two-round multiplex PCR. Round-one PCR had primers specific to each TRBV and TRBJ gene. TCRdb reprocessed the multiplex PCR reads via MiXCR and lists one record per CDR3 protein. The repertoire holds approximately 23,000 distinct CDR3 sequences, with 35% to 45% as singletons. The input for sequencing was PBMCs, taken before or after stereotactic body radiation therapy (not recorded which). The receptors were sampled from a donor older than 45 with non-small cell lung cancer.

This clonotype has ten or more counts. The rearrangement uses TRBV19 and TRBJ2-3; TRBD1 matches 11 bases. Unmatched junction bases numbered 1, after V lost 1 base and J lost 1 base. This CDR3 has 16 residues. The germline CDR1 and CDR2 sequences are LNHDA and SQIVND (reference sequence). DNA of the CDR3: TGTGCCAGTAGTATAGGGACAGGGGGCGGCACAGATACGCAGTATTTT. Translated, it gives CASSIGTGGGTDTQYF.

In this sample, this clonotype turned up many times. This sequence joins TRBV30 and TRBJ2-7; 7 bases agree with TRBD2. Germline lookup yields CDR1 GTSNPN and CDR2 SVGIG (reference sequence). Trimming removed 4 bases from V and 3 bases from J; junction bases left unmatched: 0. The CDR3 spans 11 residues. CDR3 nucleotide sequence: TGTGCCTGGACGGGGGGCTACGAGCAGTACTTC. As protein: CAWTGGYEQYF.

Remarks on this clonotype: Its ends do not fully match the called genes, so a read error is possible. The CDR3 is CASRTRAPSYEQYF. The CDR3 DNA reads as TGCGCCAGCAGGACCAGGGCACCCTCCTACGAGCAGTACTTC. J is TRBJ2-7 and V is TRBV6-9; D may be TRBD1 (5 bases). Germline assignment: CDR1 MNHGY and CDR2 SVAAGI. The CDR3 is 14 residues long.

The V call is TRBV19, the J call TRBJ2-1, with 10 bases that match TRBD2. There are 15 residues in the CDR3. Germline V gene sequence: CDR1 LNHDA, CDR2 SQIVND (reference sequence). The ends lost 7 bases at V and 2 bases at J; junction bases unmatched: 5. CDR3 DNA sequence: TGTGCCAGTATAGCGGGGGGACATGCCTACAATGAGCAGTTCTTC. It is translated as CASIAGGHAYNEQFF.

This clonotype was detected ten times or more. CDR3 bases: TGTGCCAGCAGCCACACAGGGGCGAACACTGAAGCTTTCTTT. Protein sequence: CASSHTGANTEAFF. J is TRBJ1-1 and V is TRBV9; TRBD1 aligns across 7 bases. The CDR3 totals 14 residues. V lost 4 bases and J lost 1; bases outside the gene matches: 4. Germline assignment: CDR1 SGDLS and CDR2 YYNGEE.